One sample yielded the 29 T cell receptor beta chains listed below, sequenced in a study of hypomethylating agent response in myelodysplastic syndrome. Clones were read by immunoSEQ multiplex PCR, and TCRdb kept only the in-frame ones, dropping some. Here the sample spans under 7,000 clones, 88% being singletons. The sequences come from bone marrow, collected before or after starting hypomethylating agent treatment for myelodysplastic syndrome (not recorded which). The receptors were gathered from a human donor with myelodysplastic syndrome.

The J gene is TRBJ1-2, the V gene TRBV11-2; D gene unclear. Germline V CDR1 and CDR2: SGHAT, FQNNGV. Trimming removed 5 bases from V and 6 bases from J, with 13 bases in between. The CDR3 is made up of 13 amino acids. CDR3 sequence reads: CASSTERVNGYTF. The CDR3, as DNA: TGTGCCAGCAGCACCGAACGGGTGAATGGCTACACCTTC.

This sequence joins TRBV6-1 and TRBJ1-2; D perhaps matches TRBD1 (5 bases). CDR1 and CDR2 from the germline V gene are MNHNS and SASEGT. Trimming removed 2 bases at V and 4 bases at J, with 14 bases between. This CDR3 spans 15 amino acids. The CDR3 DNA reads TGTGCCAGCAGTGAAATTTTAGAACAGGTCTATGGCTACACCTTC. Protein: CASSEILEQVYGYTF.

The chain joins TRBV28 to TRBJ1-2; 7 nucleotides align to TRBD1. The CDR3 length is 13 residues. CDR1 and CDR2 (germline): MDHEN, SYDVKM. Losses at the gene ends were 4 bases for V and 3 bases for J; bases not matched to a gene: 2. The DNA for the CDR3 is TGTGCCAGCAGTTCGACAGGGTACTATGGCTACACCTTC. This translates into CASSSTGYYGYTF.

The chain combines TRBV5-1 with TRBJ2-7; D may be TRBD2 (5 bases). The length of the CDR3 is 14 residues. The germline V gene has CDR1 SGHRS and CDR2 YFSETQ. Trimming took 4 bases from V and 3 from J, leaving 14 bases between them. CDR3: CASSRTSEGYEQYF. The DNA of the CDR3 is TGCGCCAGCAGCCGCACCAGCGAGGGCTACGAGCAGTACTTC.

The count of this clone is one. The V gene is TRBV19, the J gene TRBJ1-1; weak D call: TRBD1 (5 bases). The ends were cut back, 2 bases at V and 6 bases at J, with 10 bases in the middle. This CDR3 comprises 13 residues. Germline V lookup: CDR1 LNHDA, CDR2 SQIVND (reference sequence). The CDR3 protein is CASSILVRAEAFF. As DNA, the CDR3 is TGTGCCAGTAGTATATTAGTCAGGGCTGAAGCTTTCTTT.

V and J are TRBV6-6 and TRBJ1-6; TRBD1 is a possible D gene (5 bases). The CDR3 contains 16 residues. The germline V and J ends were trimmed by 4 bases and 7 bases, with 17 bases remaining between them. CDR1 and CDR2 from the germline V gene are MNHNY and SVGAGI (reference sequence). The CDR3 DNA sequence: TGTGCCAGCAGTTTGTATCCCGGGACGGGGAATTCACCCCTCCACTTT. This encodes CASSLYPGTGNSPLHF.

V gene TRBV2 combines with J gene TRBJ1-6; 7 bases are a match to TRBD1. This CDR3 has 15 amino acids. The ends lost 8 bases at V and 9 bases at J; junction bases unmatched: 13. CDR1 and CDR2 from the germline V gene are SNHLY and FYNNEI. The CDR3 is CASAPQGLGGSPLHF. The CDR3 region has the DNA TGTGCCAGCGCCCCACAGGGGCTCGGGGGTTCACCCCTCCACTTT.

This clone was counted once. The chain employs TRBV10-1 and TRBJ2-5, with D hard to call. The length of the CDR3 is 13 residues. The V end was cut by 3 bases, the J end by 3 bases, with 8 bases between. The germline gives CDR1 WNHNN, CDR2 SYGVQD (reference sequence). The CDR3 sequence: CASSDGREETQYF. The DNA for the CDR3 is TGCGCCAGCAGTGATGGTAGGGAAGAGACCCAGTACTTC.

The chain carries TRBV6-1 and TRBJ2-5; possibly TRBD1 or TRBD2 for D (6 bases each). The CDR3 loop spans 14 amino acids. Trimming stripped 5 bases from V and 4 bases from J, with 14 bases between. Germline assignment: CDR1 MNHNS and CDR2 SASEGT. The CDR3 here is CASSRGGTAETQYF. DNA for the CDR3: TGTGCCAGCAGTCGAGGGGGGACCGCAGAGACCCAGTACTTC.

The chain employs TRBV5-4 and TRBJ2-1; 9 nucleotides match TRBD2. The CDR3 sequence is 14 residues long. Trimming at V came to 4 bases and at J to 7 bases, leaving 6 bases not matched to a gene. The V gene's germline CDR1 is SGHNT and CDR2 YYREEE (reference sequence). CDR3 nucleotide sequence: TGTGCCAGCAGCCGCGGGGGGGCGGGGAATGAGCAGTTCTTC. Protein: CASSRGGAGNEQFF.

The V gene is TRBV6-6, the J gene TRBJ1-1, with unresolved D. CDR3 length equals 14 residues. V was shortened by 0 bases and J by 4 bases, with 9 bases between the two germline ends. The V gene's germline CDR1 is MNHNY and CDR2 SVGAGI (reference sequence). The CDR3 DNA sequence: TGTGCCAGCAGTTACTCGACAACAGCCACTGAAGCTTTCTTT. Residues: CASSYSTTATEAFF.

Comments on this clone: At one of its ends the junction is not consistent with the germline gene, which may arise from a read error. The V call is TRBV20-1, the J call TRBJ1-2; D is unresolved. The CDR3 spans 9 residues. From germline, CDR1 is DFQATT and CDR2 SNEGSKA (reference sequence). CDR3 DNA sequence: TGCAGTGCTTCCCACAGACTTAGCTTC. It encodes CSASHRLSF.

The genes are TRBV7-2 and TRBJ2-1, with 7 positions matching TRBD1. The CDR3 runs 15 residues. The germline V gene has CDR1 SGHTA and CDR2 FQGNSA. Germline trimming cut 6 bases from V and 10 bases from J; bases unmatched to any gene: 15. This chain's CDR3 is CASSPGQESSREQFF. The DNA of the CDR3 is TGTGCCAGCAGTCCCGGACAGGAAAGTTCGCGGGAGCAGTTCTTC.

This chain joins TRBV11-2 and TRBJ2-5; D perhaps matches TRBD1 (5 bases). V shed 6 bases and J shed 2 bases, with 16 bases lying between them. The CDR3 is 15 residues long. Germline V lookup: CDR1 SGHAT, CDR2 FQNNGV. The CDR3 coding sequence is TGTGCCAGCAGTCCGCGATGGGGCCCTCAAGAGACCCAGTACTTC. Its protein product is CASSPRWGPQETQYF. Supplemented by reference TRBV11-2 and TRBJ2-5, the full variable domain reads EAGVAQSPRYKIIEKRQSVAFWCNPISGHATLYWYQQILGQGPKLLIQFQNNGVVDDSQLPKDRFSAERLKGVDSTLKIQPAKLEDSAVYLCASSPRWGPQETQYFGPGTRLLVL.

CDR3 DNA sequence: TGTGCCAGTAGTTCCGGGACAGGGAACACTGAAGCTTTCTTT. It is translated as CASSSGTGNTEAFF. The chain links TRBV19 to TRBJ1-1; 8 bases fit TRBD1. Germline assignment: CDR1 LNHDA and CDR2 SQIVND (reference sequence). There are 14 residues in the CDR3. V lost 5 bases to trimming and J lost 1 base; unmatched junction nucleotides: 3.

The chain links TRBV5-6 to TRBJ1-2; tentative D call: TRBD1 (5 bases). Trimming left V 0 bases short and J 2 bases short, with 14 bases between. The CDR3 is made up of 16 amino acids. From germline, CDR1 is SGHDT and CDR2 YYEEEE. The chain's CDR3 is CASSLAAGVGNYGYTF. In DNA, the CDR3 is TGTGCCAGCAGCTTGGCCGCGGGGGTCGGGAACTATGGCTACACCTTC.

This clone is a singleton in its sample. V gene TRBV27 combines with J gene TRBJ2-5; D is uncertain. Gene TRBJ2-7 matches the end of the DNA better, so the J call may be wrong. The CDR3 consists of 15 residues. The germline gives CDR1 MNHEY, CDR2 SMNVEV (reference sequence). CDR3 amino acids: CASSLKGPASYEQYF. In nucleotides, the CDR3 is TGTGCCAGCAGTTTGAAGGGCCCGGCCTCCTACGAGCAGTACTTC.

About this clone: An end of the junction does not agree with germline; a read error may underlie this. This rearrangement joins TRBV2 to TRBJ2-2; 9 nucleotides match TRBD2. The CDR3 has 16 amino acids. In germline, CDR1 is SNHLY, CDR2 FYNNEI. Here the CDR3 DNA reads TGTGCCATCAGTTTCCCTAGCGGGGTGAACACCGGGGAGCTGTTTTTT. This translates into CAISFPSGVNTGELFF. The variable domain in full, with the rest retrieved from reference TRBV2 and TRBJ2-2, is EPEVTQTPSHQVTQMGQEVILRCVPISNHLYFYWYRQILGQKVEFLVSFYNNEISEKSEIFDDQFSVERPDGSNFTLKIRSTKLEDSAMYFCAISFPSGVNTGELFFGEGSRLTVL.

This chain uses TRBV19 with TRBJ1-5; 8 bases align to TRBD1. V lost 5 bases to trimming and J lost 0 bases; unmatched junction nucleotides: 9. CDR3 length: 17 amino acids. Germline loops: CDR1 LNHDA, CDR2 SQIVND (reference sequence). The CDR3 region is CASSARDRSYSNQPQHF. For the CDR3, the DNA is TGTGCCAGTAGTGCCCGGGACAGGAGTTATAGCAATCAGCCCCAGCATTTT.

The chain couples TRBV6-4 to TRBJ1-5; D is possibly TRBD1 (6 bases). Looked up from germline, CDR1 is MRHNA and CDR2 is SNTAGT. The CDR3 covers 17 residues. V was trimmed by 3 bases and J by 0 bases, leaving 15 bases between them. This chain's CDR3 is CASSEIQGTISNQPQHF. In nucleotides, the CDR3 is TGTGCCAGCAGTGAAATCCAGGGGACCATTAGCAATCAGCCCCAGCATTTT.

The CDR3 DNA is TGCGCCAGCAGCTTGGGAGCGGGAAACACCATATATTTT. Amino acids: CASSLGAGNTIYF. J is TRBJ1-3 and V is TRBV5-1; no clear D. Germline lookup yields CDR1 SGHRS and CDR2 YFSETQ. Trimming took off 0 bases at V and 4 bases at J, with 5 bases between the two ends. The CDR3 length is 13 residues.

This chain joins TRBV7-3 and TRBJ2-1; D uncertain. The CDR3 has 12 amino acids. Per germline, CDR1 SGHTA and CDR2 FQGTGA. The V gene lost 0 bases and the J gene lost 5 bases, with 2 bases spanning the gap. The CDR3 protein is CASSLTDNEQFF. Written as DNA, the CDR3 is TGTGCCAGCAGCTTAACAGACAATGAGCAGTTCTTC.

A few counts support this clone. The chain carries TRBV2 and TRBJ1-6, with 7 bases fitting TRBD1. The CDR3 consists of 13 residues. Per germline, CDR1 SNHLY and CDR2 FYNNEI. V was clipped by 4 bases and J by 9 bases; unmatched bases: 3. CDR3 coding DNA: TGTGCCAGCAGTGGACAGGGTATTTCACCCCTCCACTTT. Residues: CASSGQGISPLHF.

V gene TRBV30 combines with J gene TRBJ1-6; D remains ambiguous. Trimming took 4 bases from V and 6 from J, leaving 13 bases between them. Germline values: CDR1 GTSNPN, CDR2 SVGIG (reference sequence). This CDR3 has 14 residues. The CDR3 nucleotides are TGTGCCTGGAAGCCGAGACACCCTAATTCACCCCTCCACTTT. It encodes CAWKPRHPNSPLHF.

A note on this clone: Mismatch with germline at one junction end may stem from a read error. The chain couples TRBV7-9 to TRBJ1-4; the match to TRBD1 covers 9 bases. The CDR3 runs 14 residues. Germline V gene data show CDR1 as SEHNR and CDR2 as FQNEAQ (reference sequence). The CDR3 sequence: CASSIGQGSMTWVF. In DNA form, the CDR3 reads TGTGCCAGCAGCATCGGACAGGGGAGCATGACTTGGGTTTTT.

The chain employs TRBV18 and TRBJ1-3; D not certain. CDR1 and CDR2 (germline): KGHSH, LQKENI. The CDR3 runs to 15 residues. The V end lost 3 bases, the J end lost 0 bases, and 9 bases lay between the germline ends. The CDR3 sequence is CASSPLSDSGNTIYF. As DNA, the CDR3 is TGTGCCAGCTCACCGCTGTCCGACTCTGGAAACACCATATATTTT.

The CDR3 DNA reads TGTGCCTGGAGTAGGGGGTCTGGATGGGAGACCCAGTACTTC. Amino acids: CAWSRGSGWETQYF. This chain uses TRBV30 with TRBJ2-5, with TRBD1 as a possible D gene (6 bases). Germline-derived CDR1 and CDR2 are GTSNPN and SVGIG (reference sequence). The CDR3 covers 14 residues. The V gene lost 2 bases and the J gene lost 5 bases, with 15 bases spanning the gap.

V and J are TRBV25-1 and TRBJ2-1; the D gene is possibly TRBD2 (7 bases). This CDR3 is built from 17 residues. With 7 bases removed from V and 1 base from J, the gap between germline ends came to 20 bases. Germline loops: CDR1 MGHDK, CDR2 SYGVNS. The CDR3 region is CASTPTGGLGSYNEQFF. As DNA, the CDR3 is TGTGCCAGCACCCCAACCGGGGGGCTCGGGTCCTACAATGAGCAGTTCTTC.

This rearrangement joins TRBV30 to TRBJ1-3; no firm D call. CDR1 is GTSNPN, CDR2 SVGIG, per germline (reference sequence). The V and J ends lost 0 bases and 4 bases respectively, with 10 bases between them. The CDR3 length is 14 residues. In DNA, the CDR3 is TGTGCCTGGAGTGTACGAGGGTCCGGAAACACCATATATTTT. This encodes CAWSVRGSGNTIYF.